A single sample is the source of the 20 T cell receptor beta chains below, sequenced in a study of siplizumab effects on memory and regulatory T cells. Measured with immunoSEQ multiplex PCR; TCRdb has only the in-frame clones, and not every one. The repertoire holds 70,000 or so clones, with about 90% as singletons. The sample was CD8+ T cells sorted from blood. Source of these receptors: a human donor in good health.

The gene calls are TRBV9 and TRBJ1-1; TRBD1 matches at 9 bases. J lost 1 base, V lost 5 bases, and 6 bases had no gene match. The CDR3 has 15 amino acids. Per the germline V gene, CDR1 is SGDLS and CDR2 is YYNGEE. CDR3 region: CASRPPGQGNTEAFF. The CDR3 coding sequence is TGTGCCAGCAGGCCGCCGGGACAGGGGAACACTGAAGCTTTCTTT.

The V call is TRBV9, the J call TRBJ2-2; D not certain. The CDR3 is 16 residues long. The V and J ends lost 1 base and 6 bases respectively, with 16 bases between them. Per the germline V gene, CDR1 is SGDLS and CDR2 is YYNGEE. CDR3 region: CASSVLQEAVPGELFF. CDR3 sequence (DNA): TGTGCCAGCAGCGTATTGCAAGAAGCAGTTCCCGGGGAGCTGTTTTTT.

This chain uses TRBV5-4 with TRBJ2-3; D gene ambiguous. CDR1 is SGHNT, CDR2 YYREEE, per germline (reference sequence). V shed 4 bases and J shed 0 bases, with 15 bases lying between them. This CDR3 has 16 residues. The CDR3 is CASSHVAALSTDTQYF. Here the CDR3 DNA reads TGTGCCAGCAGCCACGTGGCGGCCCTTAGCACAGATACGCAGTATTTT.

This clone was seen just once. The chain couples TRBV29-1 to TRBJ1-2, with D perhaps matching TRBD1 (6 bases). Trimming stripped 6 bases from V and 2 bases from J, with 13 bases between. This CDR3 is 13 amino acids long. Germline CDR1 reads SQVTM; CDR2 reads ANQGSEA. CDR3 nucleotides: TGCAGCGTGGAATGGACAGAAAACTATGGCTACACCTTC. This gives the protein CSVEWTENYGYTF.

This clone was picked up one time. The chain has TRBV7-9 and TRBJ1-1; 7 positions match TRBD1. V lost 3 bases and J lost 5; bases outside the gene matches: 9. The CDR3 contains 15 residues. In germline, CDR1 is SEHNR, CDR2 FQNEAQ (reference sequence). CDR3 DNA sequence: TGTGCCAGCAGCTTCAACAGGGGCCGAGGAACTGAAGCTTTCTTT. It specifies CASSFNRGRGTEAFF.

This clone has only one observation. This sequence joins TRBV25-1 and TRBJ2-7; D unresolved. This CDR3 contains 11 residues. Germline CDR1 MGHDK, CDR2 SYGVNS. V was cut by 4 bases and J by 5 bases, with 6 bases left in between. The CDR3, as DNA: TGTGCCAGCAGTGGCCGGGACGAGCAGTACTTC. Amino acids: CASSGRDEQYF.

J is TRBJ2-5 and V is TRBV2; D is unresolved. This CDR3 spans 13 amino acids. Germline V gene lookup returns CDR1 SNHLY and CDR2 FYNNEI. V was cut by 4 bases and J by 2 bases, with 8 bases left in between. CDR3 nucleotide sequence: TGTGCCAGCAGTGGGACGGCGCAAGAGACCCAGTACTTC. Translating gives CASSGTAQETQYF.

The chain links TRBV14 to TRBJ2-2; 9 bases are a match to TRBD1. CDR1 and CDR2 from the germline V gene are SGHDN and FVKESK. Unmatched junction bases numbered 6, after V lost 5 bases and J lost 5 bases. The CDR3 length is 15 residues. The CDR3 DNA follows: TGTGCCAGCAGCTTCGGACAGGGGAAGACCGGGGAGCTGTTTTTT. This gives the protein CASSFGQGKTGELFF.

The V and J genes are TRBV5-8 and TRBJ2-7, with 7 bases identical to TRBD1. The CDR3 spans 13 residues. The germline gives CDR1 SGHTS, CDR2 YDEGEE. V lost 4 bases and J lost 5; bases outside the gene matches: 6. The chain's CDR3 is CASSLDRVDEQYF. The CDR3 DNA follows: TGTGCCAGCAGCCTAGACAGGGTCGACGAGCAGTACTTC.

CDR3 DNA sequence: TGTGCCAGCAGTTTAGGGACCTACAATGAGCAGTTCTTC. This gives the protein CASSLGTYNEQFF. V gene TRBV27 combines with J gene TRBJ2-1; unclear D gene. Germline V gives CDR1 MNHEY, CDR2 SMNVEV (reference sequence). The CDR3 sequence is 13 residues long. V shed 2 bases and J shed 2 bases, with 4 bases lying between them.

This clone was observed a handful of times. The chain combines TRBV19 with TRBJ2-2; D gene ambiguous. This CDR3 region has 15 residues. The germline V and J ends were trimmed by 3 bases and 7 bases, with 15 bases remaining between them. The germline gives CDR1 LNHDA, CDR2 SQIVND (reference sequence). The CDR3 sequence: CASSIHSSLGGELFF. DNA of the CDR3: TGTGCCAGTAGTATCCACAGTTCCCTAGGCGGGGAGCTGTTTTTT.

The gene calls are TRBV19 and TRBJ1-5; the D is unclear. The CDR3 has 14 residues. Trimming removed 1 base at V and 6 bases at J, with 10 bases between. The germline V gene has CDR1 LNHDA and CDR2 SQIVND (reference sequence). CDR3 DNA sequence: TGTGCCAGTAGTATAGCTGCCAGTTTTCAGCCCCAGCATTTT. Amino acid sequence: CASSIAASFQPQHF.

The rearrangement joins TRBV6-5 to TRBJ2-2; TRBD2 might be the D (5 bases). V gave up 4 bases and J gave up 5 bases, with 14 bases separating them. The CDR3 covers 15 residues. Germline V gives CDR1 MNHEY, CDR2 SVGAGI. CDR3 protein: CASSSLLEGTGELFF. Written as DNA, the CDR3 is TGTGCCAGCAGTTCCCTCTTAGAGGGTACCGGGGAGCTGTTTTTT.

The rearrangement uses TRBV11-1 and TRBJ2-1; D ambiguous. CDR3 size: 14 residues. Germline-derived CDR1 and CDR2 are SGHAT and FQDESV (reference sequence). Trimming took 1 base from V and 8 from J, leaving 12 bases between them. The chain's CDR3 is CASSLVWGADEQFF. The CDR3 DNA follows: TGTGCCAGCAGCTTAGTTTGGGGTGCCGATGAGCAGTTCTTC. The full variable domain, its missing parts supplied by reference TRBV11-1 and TRBJ2-1, is EAEVAQSPRYKITEKSQAVAFWCDPISGHATLYWYRQILGQGPELLVQFQDESVVDDSQLPKDRFSAERLKGVDSTLKIQPAELGDSAMYLCASSLVWGADEQFFGPGTRLTVL.

The count of this clone is one. The chain couples TRBV2 to TRBJ2-2; D is ambiguous. CDR1 and CDR2 from the germline V gene are SNHLY and FYNNEI. This CDR3 has 12 residues. V gave up 8 bases and J gave up 6 bases, with 10 bases separating them. The CDR3 DNA follows: TGTGCCAGCGAACGCGGTGCCGGGGAGCTGTTTTTT. The encoded protein is CASERGAGELFF.

The chain carries TRBV4-1 and TRBJ1-4; TRBD1 matches at 8 bases. The germline V gene encodes CDR1 MGHRA and CDR2 YSYEKL. J was trimmed by 8 bases and V by 1 base; bases with no gene match: 6. The CDR3 sequence is 15 residues long. The CDR3 nucleotides read TGCGCCAGCAGCCAAGCGGACAGGGAGGGGGAAAAACTGTTTTTT. Translating it yields CASSQADREGEKLFF.

This chain uses TRBV5-4 with TRBJ1-1; maybe TRBD1 (5 bases). Germline-derived CDR1 and CDR2 are SGHNT and YYREEE (reference sequence). V shed 0 bases and J shed 3 bases, with 9 bases lying between them. CDR3 length: 14 residues. Here the CDR3 DNA reads TGTGCCAGCAGCTTGGTACGAGGGGACACTGAAGCTTTCTTT. Its translation: CASSLVRGDTEAFF.

The chain is built from TRBV9 and TRBJ1-3; possibly TRBD1 for D (5 bases). Germline loops: CDR1 SGDLS, CDR2 YYNGEE. Trimming stripped 3 bases from V and 1 base from J, with 8 bases between. This CDR3 has 14 residues. DNA of the CDR3: TGTGCCAGCAGCGCCTGGGGGTCTGGAAACACCATATATTTT. This gives the protein CASSAWGSGNTIYF.

V and J are TRBV19 and TRBJ2-3; TRBD1 matches 7 bases. Losses at the gene ends were 4 bases for V and 6 bases for J; bases not matched to a gene: 10. CDR3 length: 15 amino acids. Germline V gene sequence: CDR1 LNHDA, CDR2 SQIVND (reference sequence). CDR3 residues: CASSTQDRVEDTQYF. The CDR3 DNA reads TGTGCCAGTAGTACGCAAGACAGGGTAGAGGATACGCAGTATTTT.

The V gene is TRBV5-1, the J gene TRBJ2-7, with D possibly being TRBD2 (6 bases). Trimming removed 4 bases at V and 3 bases at J, with 14 bases between. CDR3 length: 14 residues. Germline lookup yields CDR1 SGHRS and CDR2 YFSETQ. The CDR3 is CASSGGLKGYEQYF. CDR3 sequence (DNA): TGCGCCAGCAGCGGGGGACTCAAAGGCTACGAGCAGTACTTC.